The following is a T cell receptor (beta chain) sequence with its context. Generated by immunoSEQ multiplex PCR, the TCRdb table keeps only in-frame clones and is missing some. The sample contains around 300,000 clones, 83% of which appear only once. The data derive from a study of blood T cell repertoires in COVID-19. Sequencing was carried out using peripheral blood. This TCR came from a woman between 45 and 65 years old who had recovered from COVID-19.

CDR3 protein: CASRRSPEPVEKLFF. CDR3 coding DNA: TGTGCCAGCAGACGATCCCCCGAGCCCGTTGAAAAACTGTTTTTT. The chain joins TRBV2 to TRBJ1-4; D uncertain. V was cut by 6 bases and J by 7 bases, with 18 bases left in between. This CDR3 is built from 15 residues. Germline-derived CDR1 and CDR2 are SNHLY and FYNNEI. The full variable domain, its missing parts supplied by reference TRBV2 and TRBJ1-4, is EPEVTQTPSHQVTQMGQEVILRCVPISNHLYFYWYRQILGQKVEFLVSFYNNEISEKSEIFDDQFSVERPDGSNFTLKIRSTKLEDSAMYFCASRRSPEPVEKLFFGSGTQLSVL.